This TCR beta chain was found in a study of CD8+ T cells in alopecia areata. Germline V gene sequence: CDR1 SNHLY, CDR2 FYNNEI. The CDR3 consists of 12 residues. The ends lost 10 bases at V and 6 bases at J; junction bases unmatched: 4. Only a few counts were recorded for this clone. No antigen is known for it. Study-wide findings and caveats: Researchers reported that TCR sharing among patients proved less clear than in mice, possibly HLA-linked. Elevated clonality characterized lesional scalp relative to normal scalp, particularly in alopecia totalis/universalis.

After isolation, RNA underwent reverse transcription to generate cDNA as the sequencing template. The method was immunoSEQ multiplex PCR; TCRdb's version includes in-frame clones alone and lacks a portion of them. The sample includes 110,000 to 150,000 clones, around 50% seen only once; the top ten take 5% to 7%. The origin of this receptor is a human donor with alopecia areata. The rearrangement links TRBV2 to TRBJ1-4, with 8 bases matching TRBD1. The source material was CD4+ T cells sorted from blood, sampled at week 0. CDR3 nucleotide sequence: TGTGCCACGACAGGGGCTCATGAAAAACTGTTTTTT. Translation gives CATTGAHEKLFF.